The 29 T cell receptor beta chains in this list originate from one sample, sequenced in a study of T cells in Graves' hyperthyroidism and ophthalmopathy. The TCR beta CDR3 regions underwent amplification using RNA transcripts as the source. First-round RT-PCR of the TCR CDR3 relied on the HTBI primer set. One entry per CDR3 protein results from TCRdb running MiXCR on the multiplex PCR reads. The sample lists 500,000 to 650,000 distinct CDR3 sequences; 46% were seen once. Sequenced input: peripheral blood or thyroid tissue (not recorded which). Receptors originate from an adult woman with Graves' disease, either hyperthyroidism or ophthalmopathy (not recorded which).

V usage is TRBV19 and J usage is TRBJ2-1; D is perhaps TRBD2 (5 bases). The germline V gene encodes CDR1 LNHDA and CDR2 SQIVND (reference sequence). This CDR3 region has 13 residues. V was trimmed by 6 bases and J by 6 bases, leaving 12 bases between them. CDR3 sequence (DNA): TGTGCCAGTAGCACCGGGATCCGCAATGAGCAGTTCTTC. It is translated as CASSTGIRNEQFF.

The rearrangement links TRBV4-1 to TRBJ2-6; D remains ambiguous. Per the germline V gene, CDR1 is MGHRA and CDR2 is YSYEKL. Deletions cut 2 bases from V and 6 bases from J, with 5 bases between. The CDR3 is 13 residues long. CDR3 residues: CASSQTEANVLTF. In DNA form, the CDR3 reads TGCGCCAGCAGCCAAACCGAGGCCAACGTCCTGACTTTC.

The CDR3 is CASSATGLDEQYF. The CDR3 nucleotides are TGTGCCAGTAGTGCTACAGGTCTCGACGAGCAGTACTTC. V gene TRBV19 combines with J gene TRBJ2-7; TRBD1 might be the D (5 bases). The CDR3 extends over 13 amino acids. Trimming shortened V by 5 bases and J by 5 bases, and 13 bases separated the two germline ends. Germline V CDR1 and CDR2: LNHDA, SQIVND (reference sequence).

The chain couples TRBV19 to TRBJ2-2, with D maybe TRBD1 (6 bases). The CDR3 spans 15 residues. V lost 7 bases and J 4 bases, leaving 16 bases between the germline ends. Looked up from germline, CDR1 is LNHDA and CDR2 is SQIVND (reference sequence). The CDR3 region has the DNA TGTGCCAGTATAGGGGGACCCCTGAGCACCGGGGAGCTGTTTTTT. It encodes CASIGGPLSTGELFF.

This clonotype has only a few counts. Possible read error: a much larger clone is one base away. This chain connects TRBV7-6 to TRBJ2-2, with 9 bases lining up with TRBD1. The CDR3 contains 15 residues. J gave up 3 bases and V 5 bases, and 4 bases lay outside the gene matches. Per germline, CDR1 SGHVS and CDR2 FNYEAQ. The CDR3: CASSDRDRDTGELFF. For the CDR3, the DNA is TGTGCCAGCAGCGACCGGGACAGGGACACCGGGGAGCTGTTTTTT.

This clonotype was picked up a small number of times. This chain links TRBV30 with TRBJ1-5; the match to TRBD1 covers 10 bases. Germline V gene lookup returns CDR1 GTSNPN and CDR2 SVGIG (reference sequence). The V gene end was trimmed by 2 bases and the J gene end by 3 bases; junction bases not matched to a gene: 4. The CDR3 is made up of 15 amino acids. The CDR3 region is CAWSSGQGDNQPQHF. The CDR3 DNA reads TGTGCCTGGAGTAGTGGACAGGGGGACAATCAGCCCCAGCATTTT.

This clonotype came up many times. The chain joins TRBV20-1 to TRBJ1-5, with a weak D call TRBD1 (6 bases). Per the germline V gene, CDR1 is DFQATT and CDR2 is SNEGSKA (reference sequence). The CDR3 has 15 amino acids. Deletions cut 4 bases from V and 4 bases from J, with 17 bases between. The CDR3 DNA follows: TGCAGTGCTATAATGGAGGGGGTGCCTAATCAGCCCCAGCATTTT. The encoded protein is CSAIMEGVPNQPQHF.

The chain joins TRBV12-3 or TRBV12-4 to TRBJ1-2; tentative D call: TRBD1 (5 bases). V lost 6 bases and J lost 1, with 18 bases in between. This CDR3 is 16 amino acids long. CDR3 bases: TGTGCCAGCAGCCCGATCCTTAGAGGGGATAACTATGGCTACACCTTC. Its translation is CASSPILRGDNYGYTF.

Here the CDR3 DNA reads TGTGCCACCAGTGATCCAGGGACTAGCGGGGCCCACGAGGAGACCCAGTACTTC. Translation: CATSDPGTSGAHEETQYF. This chain joins TRBV24-1 and TRBJ2-5; 13 nucleotides agree with TRBD2. Losses at the gene ends were 3 bases for V and 5 bases for J; bases not matched to a gene: 11. Germline assignment: CDR1 KGHDR and CDR2 SFDVKD. The CDR3 loop spans 18 amino acids.

There are many counts of this clonotype. The chain combines TRBV12-3 or TRBV12-4 with TRBJ1-2, with 7 bases lining up with TRBD1. There are 15 residues in the CDR3. Losses at the gene ends were 2 bases for V and 8 bases for J; bases not matched to a gene: 11. CDR3 protein: CASSLLLGDSQGYTF. DNA of the CDR3: TGTGCCAGCAGTTTACTATTGGGGGACAGTCAGGGCTACACCTTC.

This chain uses TRBV7-3 with TRBJ1-1; tentatively, D is TRBD1 (6 bases). Deletions cut 5 bases from V and 8 bases from J, with 18 bases between. Per the germline V gene, CDR1 is SGHTA and CDR2 is FQGTGA. The CDR3 is made up of 14 amino acids. As DNA, the CDR3 is TGTGCCAGCAGCGAATTGTCCGGCGGGGGCGAAGCTTTCTTT. Translated: CASSELSGGGEAFF.

This clonotype was detected ten times or more. The chain uses TRBV13 and TRBJ2-7; 10 nucleotides match TRBD2. V gave up 3 bases and J gave up 5 bases; unmatched junction bases: 7. The CDR3 is 15 amino acids. Germline CDR1 PRHDT, CDR2 FYEKMQ (reference sequence). CDR3: CASSLGLAGVNEQYF. The CDR3 region has the DNA TGTGCCAGCAGCTTGGGGCTAGCGGGAGTTAACGAGCAGTACTTC.

The sample holds many counts of this clonotype. V gene TRBV28 combines with J gene TRBJ1-5; TRBD1 matches at 7 bases. With 7 bases clipped from V and 4 bases from J, the junction kept 7 bases outside the gene matches. Germline V gene data show CDR1 as MDHEN and CDR2 as SYDVKM. The CDR3 runs to 14 residues. The CDR3 spells CASTWTGGNQPQHF. Here the CDR3 DNA reads TGTGCCAGCACATGGACAGGAGGTAATCAGCCCCAGCATTTT.

This clonotype occurred many times. V gene TRBV5-1 combines with J gene TRBJ2-7, with 9 bases matching TRBD1. V lost 3 bases to trimming and J lost 5 bases; unmatched junction nucleotides: 3. Looked up from germline, CDR1 is SGHRS and CDR2 is YFSETQ. The CDR3 is made up of 13 amino acids. Written as DNA, the CDR3 is TGCGCCAGCAGCTCGGGACAGGGAAACGAGCAGTACTTC. The encoded protein is CASSSGQGNEQYF.

This clonotype was observed a few times. The gene calls are TRBV29-1 and TRBJ2-6, with D unresolved. The CDR3 sequence is 14 residues long. Trimming pared 5 bases from V and 1 base from J, leaving 9 bases between. CDR1 and CDR2 (germline): SQVTM, ANQGSEA. CDR3 loop: CSVPAASGANVLTF. CDR3 coding DNA: TGCAGCGTTCCGGCGGCGTCTGGGGCCAACGTCCTGACTTTC.

This clonotype was picked up many times. V and J are TRBV29-1 and TRBJ1-2; the match to TRBD1 covers 9 bases. The CDR3 spans 15 residues. Germline-derived CDR1 and CDR2 are SQVTM and ANQGSEA. The junction had 9 bases not matched to a gene; V was cut back by 3 bases and J by 4 bases. The CDR3 DNA is TGCAGCGTTGAGGAACAGGGGGCACAGACCTATGGCTACACCTTC. Protein: CSVEEQGAQTYGYTF. Supplemented by reference TRBV29-1 and TRBJ1-2, the full variable domain reads SAVISQKPSRDICQRGTSLTIQCQVDSQVTMMFWYRQQPGQSLTLIATANQGSEATYESGFVIDKFPISRPNLTFSTLTVSNMSPEDSSIYLCSVEEQGAQTYGYTFGSGTRLTVV.

The sample holds many counts of this clonotype. The V gene is TRBV20-1, the J gene TRBJ2-5; 11 bases are shared with TRBD2. J lost 5 bases, V lost 5 bases, and 7 bases had no gene match. The CDR3 runs to 14 residues. Per germline, CDR1 DFQATT and CDR2 SNEGSKA (reference sequence). CDR3 sequence: CSAFSGRGRETQYF. The CDR3 nucleotides read TGCAGTGCTTTTAGCGGGAGGGGGCGGGAGACCCAGTACTTC.

This clonotype was picked up a small number of times. The chain uses TRBV11-1 and TRBJ2-5; the D is unclear. V was trimmed by 7 bases and J by 5 bases, leaving 8 bases between them. This CDR3 spans 11 amino acids. Germline V gives CDR1 SGHAT, CDR2 FQDESV (reference sequence). This CDR3 reads CASTRYETQYF. In nucleotides, the CDR3 is TGTGCCAGCACCCGGTACGAGACCCAGTACTTC.

This clonotype was seen just once. The gene calls are TRBV15 and TRBJ1-6, with D perhaps TRBD1 (6 bases). Trimming shortened V by 0 bases and J by 13 bases, and 16 bases separated the two germline ends. The CDR3 length is 15 residues. CDR1 is LNHNV, CDR2 YYDKDF, per germline (reference sequence). The chain's CDR3 is CATSRDKGDHQPLHF. CDR3 DNA sequence: TGTGCCACCAGCAGAGACAAGGGGGACCATCAGCCCCTCCACTTT.

This chain joins TRBV4-1 and TRBJ1-4, with D unclear. The CDR3 runs 13 residues. Per the germline V gene, CDR1 is MGHRA and CDR2 is YSYEKL. The V and J ends lost 1 base and 8 bases respectively, with 8 bases between them. Here the CDR3 reads CASSQVVKEKLFF. The CDR3, as DNA: TGCGCCAGCAGCCAAGTCGTGAAGGAAAAACTGTTTTTT.

This clonotype occurred many times. This rearrangement joins TRBV5-1 to TRBJ2-7; no clear D gene. Trimming left V 0 bases short and J 0 bases short, with 7 bases between. Germline lookup yields CDR1 SGHRS and CDR2 YFSETQ. The CDR3 runs 14 residues. In DNA, the CDR3 is TGCGCCAGCAGCTTGGTAGGTTACTCCTACGAGCAGTACTTC. Its protein is CASSLVGYSYEQYF.

This clonotype was found a few times. CDR3 sequence (DNA): TGTGCCAGCAGCCAAGTTGAGGTCCTGAAGGAAGCTTTCTTT. Residues: CASSQVEVLKEAFF. V and J are TRBV4-2 and TRBJ1-1; D remains ambiguous. Deletions cut 1 base from V and 8 bases from J, with 14 bases between. The CDR3 is 14 residues long. Germline V lookup: CDR1 LGHNA, CDR2 YNFKEQ.

This clonotype showed up just a few times. CDR3 sequence reads: CASSGGQGPLQETQYF. The CDR3 DNA reads TGCGCCAGCAGTGGAGGACAAGGCCCGCTCCAAGAGACCCAGTACTTC. The chain has TRBV10-2 and TRBJ2-5; TRBD1 might be the D (5 bases). This CDR3 region has 16 residues. V lost 4 bases and J 1 base, leaving 16 bases between the germline ends. Germline V gene data show CDR1 as WSHSY and CDR2 as SAAADI.

This chain links TRBV5-7 with TRBJ2-2; a weak D match, TRBD1 (5 bases). TRBV5-7 carries the ORF label, with uncertain function. The CDR3 extends over 16 amino acids. Trimming stripped 7 bases from V and 5 bases from J, with 21 bases between. CDR3 amino acids: CASGWGATFRTGELFF. In DNA, the CDR3 is TGTGCCAGCGGGTGGGGCGCAACGTTCCGAACCGGGGAGCTGTTTTTT.

This clonotype was seen repeatedly, ten times or more. The V gene is TRBV29-1, the J gene TRBJ2-3; a weak D match, TRBD1 (6 bases). Trimming removed 6 bases at V and 4 bases at J, with 17 bases between. The CDR3 is 14 amino acids. In germline, CDR1 is SQVTM, CDR2 ANQGSEA. CDR3 residues: CSVTGTSTADTQYF. The CDR3 nucleotides are TGCAGCGTAACAGGGACCTCTACGGCAGATACGCAGTATTTT.

Notes on this clonotype: A junction end diverges from the germline sequence, so it may reflect a read error. The chain employs TRBV7-9 and TRBJ2-5; 8 bases fit TRBD2. The CDR3 totals 14 residues. CDR1 SEHNR and CDR2 FQNEAQ come from the germline V gene (reference sequence). Here the CDR3 reads CASSRRGEWETQYF. As DNA, the CDR3 is TGCGCCAGCAGCCGGCGGGGGGAATGGGAGACCCAGTACTTC.

This clonotype has a handful of counts. The J gene is TRBJ1-2, the V gene TRBV7-9; TRBD1 aligns across 7 bases. The germline V gene encodes CDR1 SEHNR and CDR2 FQNEAQ (reference sequence). V gave up 8 bases and J gave up 3 bases; unmatched junction bases: 18. The CDR3 totals 17 residues. CDR3 nucleotides: TGTGCCAGCTCACCACGGACGGGACAGCATAATTACTATGGCTACACCTTC. Translation: CASSPRTGQHNYYGYTF.

The chain joins TRBV7-9 to TRBJ1-4; D not resolved. The CDR3 loop spans 16 amino acids. CDR1 and CDR2 (germline): SEHNR, FQNEAQ (reference sequence). Between the trimmed V and J ends, which lost 6 bases and 9 bases, there was a span of 23 bases. CDR3 bases: TGTGCCAGCAGGCGGGGTGGGCAGGCGCCAAGTAAAAAACTGTTTTTT. This encodes CASRRGGQAPSKKLFF.

The CDR3 DNA reads TGCAGCTTAGCGAAAGGCTACACCTTC. Translated, it gives CSLAKGYTF. The rearrangement uses TRBV29-1 and TRBJ1-2, with D hard to call. The V gene lost 8 bases and the J gene lost 8 bases, with 9 bases spanning the gap. This CDR3 spans 9 amino acids. Germline V CDR1 and CDR2: SQVTM, ANQGSEA.